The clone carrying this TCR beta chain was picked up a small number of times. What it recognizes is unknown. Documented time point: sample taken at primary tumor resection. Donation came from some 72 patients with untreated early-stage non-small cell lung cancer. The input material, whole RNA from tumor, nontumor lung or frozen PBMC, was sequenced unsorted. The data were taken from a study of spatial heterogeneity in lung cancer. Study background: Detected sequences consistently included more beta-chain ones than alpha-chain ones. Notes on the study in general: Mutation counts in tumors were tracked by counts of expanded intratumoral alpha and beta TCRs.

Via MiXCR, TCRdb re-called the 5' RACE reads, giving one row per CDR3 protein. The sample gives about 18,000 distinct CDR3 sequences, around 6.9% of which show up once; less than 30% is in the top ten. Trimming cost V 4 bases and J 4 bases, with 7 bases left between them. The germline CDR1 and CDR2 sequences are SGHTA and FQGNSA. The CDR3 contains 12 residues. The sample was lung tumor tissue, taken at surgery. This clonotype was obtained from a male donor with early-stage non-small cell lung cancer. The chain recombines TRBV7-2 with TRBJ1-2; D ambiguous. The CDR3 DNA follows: TGTGCCAGCAGCTCACGTCCCTATGGCTACACCTTC. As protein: CASSSRPYGYTF. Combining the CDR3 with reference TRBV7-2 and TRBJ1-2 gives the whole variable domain GAGVSQSPSNKVTEKGKDVELRCDPISGHTALYWYRQSLGQGLEFLIYFQGNSAPDKSGLPSDRFSAERTGGSVSTLTIQRTQQEDSAVYLCASSSRPYGYTFGSGTRLTVV.